Listed below are T cell receptor beta chains from one sample, sequenced in a study of T cell responses to AZD1222 COVID-19 vaccine. Generated by immunoSEQ multiplex PCR, the TCRdb table keeps only in-frame clones and is missing some. Here the sample spans more than 150,000 clones, 94% being singletons. Material: peripheral blood, obtained 28 days after the second AZD1222 dose. These receptors were collected from an adult who received the AZD1222 COVID-19 vaccine. CDR3s include the opening cysteine and the closing phenylalanine or tryptophan. A D gene is named only where the DNA matches it firmly. A clone size is listed for some rows: how often the clone was seen (once, few, many), or a class if it is expanded.

d_gene: .; j_gene: TRBJ1-2; v_gene: TRBV30; abundance: .; CDR3nt: TGTGCCTGGGTTCCGGGGCTAGAAAGATCCATTTGGGGTGGCTACACCTTC; CDR3aa: CAWVPGLERSIWGGYTF
d_gene: .; j_gene: TRBJ2-5; v_gene: TRBV11-3; abundance: .; CDR3nt: TGTGCCAGCAGCTTTATCCAAGAGACCCAGTACTTC; CDR3aa: CASSFIQETQYF
d_gene: TRBD2; j_gene: TRBJ2-1; v_gene: TRBV3-1/TRBV3-2; abundance: .; CDR3nt: TGTGCCAGCAGCCTCCAACTAGCGGGGGCGCTCTACAATGAGCAGTTCTTC; CDR3aa: CASSLQLAGALYNEQFF
d_gene: .; j_gene: TRBJ1-2; v_gene: TRBV7-2; abundance: .; CDR3nt: TGTGCCAGCAACAGCTTCCTCTCAGGGAAAAGCTATGGCTACACCTTC; CDR3aa: CASNSFLSGKSYGYTF
d_gene: TRBD1; j_gene: TRBJ1-2; v_gene: TRBV28; abundance: .; CDR3nt: TGTGCCAGCAGCCAACCCAGCTTTACAGGGGGTACTAACTATGGCTACACCTTC; CDR3aa: CASSQPSFTGGTNYGYTF
d_gene: TRBD1; j_gene: TRBJ1-2; v_gene: TRBV12-5; abundance: .; CDR3nt: TGTGCTAGTGGTTTGCCGGACAGGGCCACGCTTAACTATGGCTACACCTTC; CDR3aa: CASGLPDRATLNYGYTF
d_gene: .; j_gene: TRBJ2-7; v_gene: TRBV6-2/TRBV6-3; abundance: .; CDR3nt: TGTGCCAGCAGTTCCGGGGTCATCTACGAGCAGTACTTC; CDR3aa: CASSSGVIYEQYF
d_gene: .; j_gene: TRBJ1-1; v_gene: TRBV5-1; abundance: .; CDR3nt: TGCGCCAGCAGCTCGGGGGGGTATTCGGGCACTGAAGCTTTCTTT; CDR3aa: CASSSGGYSGTEAFF
d_gene: .; j_gene: TRBJ1-5; v_gene: TRBV2; abundance: .; CDR3nt: TGTGCCAGCAGCGACAGGAATCAGCCCCAGCATTTT; CDR3aa: CASSDRNQPQHF
d_gene: TRBD1; j_gene: TRBJ1-1; v_gene: TRBV27; abundance: .; CDR3nt: TGTGCCAGCAGTTCCGGGACAGGGCCCACTGAAGCTTTCTTT; CDR3aa: CASSSGTGPTEAFF
d_gene: TRBD1; j_gene: TRBJ2-7; v_gene: TRBV5-1; abundance: once; CDR3nt: TGCGCCAGCAGCTTTACAGGGGGCAACGAGCAGTACTTC; CDR3aa: CASSFTGGNEQYF
d_gene: .; j_gene: TRBJ1-5; v_gene: TRBV3-1/TRBV3-2; abundance: few; CDR3nt: TGTGCCAGCAGCCAAGTTAATCAGCCCCAGCATTTT; CDR3aa: CASSQVNQPQHF
d_gene: TRBD2; j_gene: TRBJ2-3; v_gene: TRBV19; abundance: .; CDR3nt: TGTGCCAGTAGTAACGCTCTAGCGGGGGGGCAAGATACGCAGTATTTT; CDR3aa: CASSNALAGGQDTQYF
d_gene: TRBD1; j_gene: TRBJ1-6; v_gene: TRBV18; abundance: once; CDR3nt: TGTGCCAGCTCACCACCCCGGGGAAGGGGGCATTCACCCCTCCACTTT; CDR3aa: CASSPPRGRGHSPLHF
d_gene: .; j_gene: TRBJ1-2; v_gene: TRBV4-1; abundance: .; CDR3nt: TGCGCCAGCAGCCAAGGACAGTCCCCTAACTATGGCTACACCTTC; CDR3aa: CASSQGQSPNYGYTF
d_gene: .; j_gene: TRBJ2-5; v_gene: TRBV2; abundance: .; CDR3nt: TGTGCCAGCAGGACTCAGGTGGACTTGGGGGAGACCCAGTACTTC; CDR3aa: CASRTQVDLGETQYF
d_gene: .; j_gene: TRBJ1-1; v_gene: TRBV7-6; abundance: .; CDR3nt: TGTGCCAGCAGCTTCTCAGGGGCCACTGAAGCTTTCTTT; CDR3aa: CASSFSGATEAFF
d_gene: .; j_gene: TRBJ2-3; v_gene: TRBV9; abundance: .; CDR3nt: TGTGCCAGCAGCGTAGCCTGGGGGACTTACCCCAGGGATACGCAGTATTTT; CDR3aa: CASSVAWGTYPRDTQYF
d_gene: .; j_gene: TRBJ1-5; v_gene: TRBV19; abundance: .; CDR3nt: TGTGCCAGTAGTATCTATTCGGGGGGGCTTCAGCCCCAGCATTTT; CDR3aa: CASSIYSGGLQPQHF
d_gene: .; j_gene: TRBJ2-1; v_gene: TRBV19; abundance: .; CDR3nt: TGTGCCAGTAGTATCGGCGGTTACAATGAGCAGTTCTTC; CDR3aa: CASSIGGYNEQFF
d_gene: .; j_gene: TRBJ2-3; v_gene: TRBV19; abundance: .; CDR3nt: TGTGCCAGTAGTATAGTTTCCGGGCCTATCACAGATACGCAGTATTTT; CDR3aa: CASSIVSGPITDTQYF
d_gene: .; j_gene: TRBJ1-1; v_gene: TRBV6-4; abundance: .; CDR3nt: TGTGCCAGCAGTGATTGGTGGACTGAAGCTTTCTTT; CDR3aa: CASSDWWTEAFF
d_gene: TRBD2; j_gene: TRBJ2-7; v_gene: TRBV7-8; abundance: once; CDR3nt: TGTGCCAGCAGCTTAGCGGCGGGAGGCGTTCGCGAGCAGTACTTC; CDR3aa: CASSLAAGGVREQYF
d_gene: TRBD1; j_gene: TRBJ1-1; v_gene: TRBV7-9; abundance: .; CDR3nt: TGTGCCAGCAGCCTACACAGGGGGCTGTTGGTGAACACTGAAGCTTTCTTT; CDR3aa: CASSLHRGLLVNTEAFF
d_gene: .; j_gene: TRBJ1-2; v_gene: TRBV11-2; abundance: .; CDR3nt: TGTGCCAGCAGCTTCCCTAGGGGCCGGAAGACGGCGGAGGTCTATGGCTACACCTTC; CDR3aa: CASSFPRGRKTAEVYGYTF
d_gene: .; j_gene: TRBJ2-1; v_gene: TRBV9; abundance: .; CDR3nt: TGTGCCAGCAGTTATTCCGCCGGGTCTGTAGAGTTCTTC; CDR3aa: CASSYSAGSVEFF
d_gene: .; j_gene: TRBJ1-2; v_gene: TRBV19; abundance: .; CDR3nt: TGTGCCAGTAGTCTCAATGGCTACACCTTC; CDR3aa: CASSLNGYTF
d_gene: .; j_gene: TRBJ1-3; v_gene: TRBV6-5; abundance: .; CDR3nt: TGTGCCAGCAGGCGGGTTGGCGGCTCTGGAAACACCATATATTTT; CDR3aa: CASRRVGGSGNTIYF
d_gene: .; j_gene: TRBJ2-5; v_gene: TRBV5-4; abundance: .; CDR3nt: TGTGCCAGCAGCTCACGACAGGCCGATGAGACCCAGTACTTC; CDR3aa: CASSSRQADETQYF
d_gene: TRBD1; j_gene: TRBJ1-5; v_gene: TRBV19; abundance: .; CDR3nt: TGTGCCAGTAGTAAATTCGTTCCCAGGGGGCGCGATCAGCCCCAGCATTTT; CDR3aa: CASSKFVPRGRDQPQHF
d_gene: .; j_gene: TRBJ1-1; v_gene: TRBV10-1; abundance: .; CDR3nt: TGCGCCAGCAGTGAGTCTCTACGGGGGGCTGAAGCTTTCTTT; CDR3aa: CASSESLRGAEAFF
d_gene: .; j_gene: TRBJ2-7; v_gene: TRBV5-6; abundance: .; CDR3nt: TGTGCCAGCAGCTCGACAGGAACTTACGAGCAGTACTTC; CDR3aa: CASSSTGTYEQYF
d_gene: .; j_gene: TRBJ2-3; v_gene: TRBV2; abundance: once; CDR3nt: TGTGCCACGTCAATAGCGCCCAGCACAGATACGCAGTATTTT; CDR3aa: CATSIAPSTDTQYF
d_gene: .; j_gene: TRBJ1-2; v_gene: TRBV7-2; abundance: .; CDR3nt: TGTGCCAGCAGCTTAGGGGGCGGGGGCGCTGGCTATGGCTACACCTTC; CDR3aa: CASSLGGGGAGYGYTF
d_gene: .; j_gene: TRBJ2-2; v_gene: TRBV6-4; abundance: .; CDR3nt: TGTGCCAGCAGTGACTTAAATGAGAACGGGGAGCTGTTTTTT; CDR3aa: CASSDLNENGELFF
d_gene: .; j_gene: TRBJ1-1; v_gene: TRBV2; abundance: once; CDR3nt: TGTGCCAGCAGGGGTGATGGGGTTGAAGCTTTCTTT; CDR3aa: CASRGDGVEAFF
d_gene: .; j_gene: TRBJ1-5; v_gene: TRBV3-1/TRBV3-2; abundance: .; CDR3nt: TGTGCCAGCAGCTTCCCCAGGGGATATAGTCAGCCCCAGCATTTT; CDR3aa: CASSFPRGYSQPQHF
d_gene: TRBD1; j_gene: TRBJ2-7; v_gene: TRBV2; abundance: .; CDR3nt: TGTGCCAGCAGGCACAGGACAGGACCCGACGAGCAGTACTTC; CDR3aa: CASRHRTGPDEQYF
d_gene: .; j_gene: TRBJ1-1; v_gene: TRBV25-1; abundance: .; CDR3nt: TGTGCCAGCAGGGACCGGGACCAAGCTTTCTTT; CDR3aa: CASRDRDQAFF
d_gene: .; j_gene: TRBJ1-1; v_gene: TRBV11-2; abundance: once; CDR3nt: TGTGCCAGCAGCTTAAACAAAGGCCTAGACACTGAAGCTTTCTTT; CDR3aa: CASSLNKGLDTEAFF
d_gene: .; j_gene: TRBJ1-2; v_gene: TRBV28; abundance: .; CDR3nt: TGTGCCAGCAGTTTATCACAGACCTATGGCTACACCTTC; CDR3aa: CASSLSQTYGYTF
d_gene: .; j_gene: TRBJ1-1; v_gene: TRBV7-8; abundance: .; CDR3nt: TGTGCCAGCAGCCCCAGAGATGCGGGACAAATAAACACTGAAGCTTTCTTT; CDR3aa: CASSPRDAGQINTEAFF
d_gene: .; j_gene: TRBJ1-4; v_gene: TRBV19; abundance: .; CDR3nt: TGTGCCAGTAGTATTCTTGCCTTTGGGGGGCATAATGAAAAACTGTTTTTT; CDR3aa: CASSILAFGGHNEKLFF
d_gene: .; j_gene: TRBJ1-5; v_gene: TRBV4-1; abundance: .; CDR3nt: TGCGCCAGCAGCCAAATTGTACTTGGCAATCAGCCCCAGCATTTT; CDR3aa: CASSQIVLGNQPQHF
d_gene: .; j_gene: TRBJ2-3; v_gene: TRBV12-3/TRBV12-4; abundance: .; CDR3nt: TGTGCCAGCAGTTTGATAGGATCGAATACGCAGTATTTT; CDR3aa: CASSLIGSNTQYF
d_gene: .; j_gene: TRBJ2-7; v_gene: TRBV6-5; abundance: .; CDR3nt: TGTGCCAGCAGGGAGTATAATTACGAGCAGTACTTC; CDR3aa: CASREYNYEQYF
d_gene: TRBD1; j_gene: TRBJ2-2; v_gene: TRBV24-1; abundance: .; CDR3nt: TGTGCCACCAGTGACCTCGGACAGGGGGCCACCGGGGAGCTGTTTTTT; CDR3aa: CATSDLGQGATGELFF
d_gene: .; j_gene: TRBJ1-5; v_gene: TRBV6-4; abundance: .; CDR3nt: TGTGCCAGCAGTGAACAGGCTTATCAGCCCCAGCATTTT; CDR3aa: CASSEQAYQPQHF